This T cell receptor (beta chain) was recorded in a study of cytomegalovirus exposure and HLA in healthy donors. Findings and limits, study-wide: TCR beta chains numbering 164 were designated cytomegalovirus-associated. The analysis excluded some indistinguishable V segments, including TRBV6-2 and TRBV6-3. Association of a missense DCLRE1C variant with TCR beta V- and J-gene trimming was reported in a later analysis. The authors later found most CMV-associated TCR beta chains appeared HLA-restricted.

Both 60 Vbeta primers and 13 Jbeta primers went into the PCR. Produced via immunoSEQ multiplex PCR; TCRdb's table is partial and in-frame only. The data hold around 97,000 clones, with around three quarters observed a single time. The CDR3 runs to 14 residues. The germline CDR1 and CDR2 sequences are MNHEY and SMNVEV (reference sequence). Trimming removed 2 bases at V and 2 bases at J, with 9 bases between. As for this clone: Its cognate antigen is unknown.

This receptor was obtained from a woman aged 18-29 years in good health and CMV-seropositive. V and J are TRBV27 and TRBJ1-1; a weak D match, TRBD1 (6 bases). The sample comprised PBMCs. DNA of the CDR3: TGTGCCAGCAGTTTAGGGACACCAAACACTGAAGCTTTCTTT. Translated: CASSLGTPNTEAFF.